This paragraph reports one TCR beta chain. There are 12 residues in the CDR3. The V segment lost 5 bases and the J segment 4 bases; nucleotides outside the gene matches: 2. Germline V lookup: CDR1 SGHRS, CDR2 YFSETQ. The data derive from a study of blood T cell repertoires in COVID-19. Across the study: Spain, Italy and the United States supplied samples that represented acute and convalescent COVID-19. T cells, B-cell-depleted T cells, or PBMCs provided the cDNA or gDNA that served as material.

Clones were sequenced by immunoSEQ multiplex PCR, and TCRdb holds only the in-frame ones, with some missing. The sample has roughly 400,000 clones; about 88% are singletons. Participant reports of clinical history set cohort assignment. Those designated as exposed participants met a COVID-19 case within 2 weeks before study entry. This chain joins TRBV5-1 and TRBJ2-5; 7 bases match TRBD1. The sequence derives from a woman aged 18-35 years who had been exposed to COVID-19. Sequencing was carried out using PBMCs or T cells enriched from blood (not recorded which). The CDR3 spells CASRTGTETQYF. The CDR3 DNA reads TGCGCCAGCAGGACAGGGACAGAGACCCAGTACTTC. The whole variable domain, remainder taken from reference TRBV5-1 and TRBJ2-5, is KAGVTQTPRYLIKTRGQQVTLSCSPISGHRSVSWYQQTPGQGLQFLFEYFSETQRNKGNFPGRFSGRQFSNSRSEMNVSTLELGDSALYLCASRTGTETQYFGPGTRLLVL.